The 7 T cell receptor beta chains in this list originate from one sample, sequenced in a study of identical twins. TCRdb re-called the 5' RACE reads through MiXCR, storing one row per CDR3 protein. The table includes around 290,000 distinct CDR3 sequences, 9.5% detected once. These sequences were also reported in another study, on yellow fever vaccine responses in identical twins.

Sequencing was performed on CD8+ T cells sorted from blood. These TCRs come from a woman under 30 in good health.

The gene calls are TRBV7-9 and TRBJ2-3; D is undetermined. Trimming pared 5 bases from V and 5 bases from J, leaving 11 bases between. This CDR3 region has 13 residues. Per the germline V gene, CDR1 is SEHNR and CDR2 is FQNEAQ (reference sequence). CDR3 nucleotides: TGTGCCAGCAGCCCCCCTTTGAGAGATACGCAGTATTTT. This sequence encodes CASSPPLRDTQYF. The entire variable domain, with the rest obtained from reference TRBV7-9 and TRBJ2-3, is as follows: DTGVSQNPRHKITKRGQNVTFRCDPISEHNRLYWYRQTLGQGPEFLTYFQNEAQLEKSRLLSDRFSAERPKGSFSTLEIQRTEQGDSAMYLCASSPPLRDTQYFGPGTRLTVL.

The chain has TRBV7-9 and TRBJ2-1; D tentatively fits TRBD1 or TRBD2 (5 bases each). This CDR3 is built from 17 residues. The germline V gene encodes CDR1 SEHNR and CDR2 FQNEAQ (reference sequence). Trimming shortened V by 5 bases and J by 5 bases, and 22 bases separated the two germline ends. CDR3 protein: CASSPNYGVGEDNEQFF. The CDR3 DNA reads TGTGCCAGCAGCCCCAATTACGGGGTGGGGGAAGACAATGAGCAGTTCTTC.

This clonotype was counted only a few times. This sequence joins TRBV12-3 or TRBV12-4 and TRBJ1-2; no clear D. The CDR3 extends over 13 amino acids. Trimming took 3 bases from V and 5 from J, leaving 10 bases between them. The CDR3 loop is CASSFRAFYGYTF. The CDR3 DNA follows: TGTGCCAGCAGTTTTCGGGCCTTTTATGGCTACACCTTC.

About this clonotype: A single base separates this from a much larger clone, so it may be a read error. The chain recombines TRBV4-1 with TRBJ2-1; 9 bases line up with TRBD2. The CDR3 runs 16 residues. The germline V gene has CDR1 MGHRA and CDR2 YSYEKL. CDR3 sequence (DNA): TGCGCCAGCAGCCAAGGGTCTAGCGGGGTTAACAATAAGCAGTTCTTC. It encodes CASSQGSSGVNNKQFF.

The chain carries TRBV20-1 and TRBJ2-5; 9 positions match TRBD2. The J segment lost 0 bases and the V segment lost 3 bases, leaving 8 bases of the junction unmatched. From germline, CDR1 is DFQATT and CDR2 SNEGSKA (reference sequence). The CDR3 loop spans 16 amino acids. The CDR3 spells CSASGSGGSNQETQYF. CDR3 DNA sequence: TGCAGTGCTAGTGGCAGCGGGGGGTCCAACCAAGAGACCCAGTACTTC.

The V call is TRBV4-3, the J call TRBJ2-4; 10 bases line up with TRBD2. The CDR3 sequence is 16 residues long. The germline V gene has CDR1 LGHNA and CDR2 YSLEER. Trimming took 1 base from V and 6 from J; bases not matched to a gene: 6. The DNA of the CDR3 is TGCGCCAGCAGCCAAGGTAGCGGGAGGTCTGCAAACATTCAGTACTTC. Its translation is CASSQGSGRSANIQYF.

The chain combines TRBV5-6 with TRBJ2-1; no definite D call. The CDR3 length is 13 residues. V gave up 4 bases and J gave up 5 bases, with 10 bases separating them. CDR1 and CDR2 (germline): SGHDT, YYEEEE. CDR3 amino acids: CASSAYKDNEQFF. As DNA, the CDR3 is TGTGCCAGCAGCGCATACAAGGACAATGAGCAGTTCTTC. The variable domain in full, completed from reference TRBV5-6 and TRBJ2-1, reads DAGVTQSPTHLIKTRGQQVTLRCSPKSGHDTVSWYQQALGQGPQFIFQYYEEEERQRGNFPDRFSGHQFPNYSSELNVNALLLGDSALYLCASSAYKDNEQFFGPGTRLTVL.